Sequencing of this T cell receptor (beta chain) was carried out in a study of cytomegalovirus exposure and HLA in healthy donors. Trimming at V came to 5 bases and at J to 5 bases, leaving 12 bases not matched to a gene. Germline V gene sequence: CDR1 LNHDA, CDR2 SQIVND (reference sequence). CDR3 size: 15 residues. Primers included in the PCR were 60 Vbeta and 13 Jbeta primers. TCRdb's table, derived via immunoSEQ multiplex PCR, lists solely in-frame clones and lacks some. The sample shows 200,000 to 250,000 clones, about 77% of them seen only once. Sequencing was done on a sample of PBMCs. The chain links TRBV19 to TRBJ2-7, with 7 bases aligning to TRBD2. The TCR was taken from a woman in her thirties in good health and CMV-seronegative. The CDR3 loop reads CASSPGRGGPNEQYF. CDR3 in DNA: TGTGCCAGTAGTCCTGGGAGGGGAGGACCCAACGAGCAGTACTTC.